A selection of T cell receptor beta chains follows, all from one sample in a study of blood T cell repertoires in COVID-19. Assay: immunoSEQ multiplex PCR; the TCRdb copy retains only in-frame clones and omits some. The profile covers more than 100,000 clones, with over 75% appearing a single time and around 3.4% taken by the ten largest. Sequencing was performed on peripheral blood. The receptors stem from a woman aged 60 to 75 with acute or convalescent COVID-19. Both conserved end residues are part of each CDR3. Fields, in order: V gene, clone size, D gene, J gene, CDR3 length, CDR3 protein, CDR3 DNA. A D gene is named only where the DNA matches it firmly. The size of a clone is reported for some rows only, either as once, few or many, or as a class for expanded clones.

>TRBV28|NA|NA|TRBJ1-1|14
CASSLTVENTEAFF
TGTGCCAGCAGTTTGACAGTAGAGAACACTGAAGCTTTCTTT
>TRBV7-9|NA|TRBD2|TRBJ2-7|14
CASSPPGGAGEQYF
TGTGCCAGCAGTCCCCCGGGGGGGGCCGGGGAGCAGTACTTC
>TRBV18|NA|TRBD1|TRBJ1-1|16
CASSQNQGAGVTEAFF
TGTGCCAGCTCACAAAACCAGGGGGCCGGTGTCACTGAAGCTTTCTTT
>TRBV3-1/TRBV3-2|once|NA|TRBJ1-1|15
CASSQDPGDYTEAFF
TGTGCCAGCAGCCAAGATCCAGGGGATTACACTGAAGCTTTCTTT
>TRBV3-1/TRBV3-2|NA|NA|TRBJ2-3|14
CASSQGMALDTQYF
TGTGCCAGCAGCCAAGGTATGGCCTTAGATACGCAGTATTTT
>TRBV19|NA|NA|TRBJ2-3|16
CASSIAGRELTDTQYF
TGTGCCAGTAGTATAGCTGGGCGGGAATTGACAGATACGCAGTATTTT
>TRBV2|NA|NA|TRBJ2-3|16
CASSDSGLGGADTQYF
TGTGCCAGCAGTGATTCCGGGCTAGGGGGGGCCGATACGCAGTATTTT
>TRBV9|NA|NA|TRBJ2-7|16
CASSVGGNPSSYEQYF
TGTGCCAGCAGCGTAGGAGGGAACCCAAGCTCCTACGAGCAGTACTTC
>TRBV1|NA|NA|TRBJ1-2|12
CTSSLGARGYTF
TGCACCAGCAGCCTGGGGGCGCGGGGCTACACCTTC
>TRBV18|NA|TRBD2|TRBJ2-7|14
CATTRTSDSYEQYF
TGTGCCACAACTAGGACTAGCGATTCCTACGAGCAGTACTTC
>TRBV29-1|NA|NA|TRBJ2-3|17
CSVRDSGGRWGTDTQYF
TGCAGCGTCCGCGATAGCGGTGGGAGGTGGGGCACAGATACGCAGTATTTT
>TRBV15|NA|NA|TRBJ1-2|15
CATSRGEGREWGYTF
TGTGCCACCAGCAGAGGAGAAGGCAGGGAATGGGGCTACACCTTC
>TRBV10-2|NA|NA|TRBJ2-3|14
CASSPGFFTDTQYF
TGCGCCAGCAGTCCGGGATTCTTCACAGATACGCAGTATTTT
>TRBV25-1|NA|TRBD2|TRBJ2-5|17
CASSPTQTSGSQETQYF
TGTGCCAGCAGTCCGACCCAGACTAGCGGTTCCCAAGAGACCCAGTACTTC
>TRBV7-2|NA|TRBD1|TRBJ1-5|13
CASSVTGAQPQHF
TGTGCCAGCAGCGTCACAGGGGCTCAGCCCCAGCATTTT
>TRBV5-1|NA|NA|TRBJ1-2|13
CASSQDQVKAYTF
TGCGCCAGCAGCCAAGATCAGGTCAAGGCCTACACCTTC
>TRBV9|NA|NA|TRBJ1-1|16
CASSVSPGGAGTEAFF
TGTGCCAGCAGCGTCTCCCCGGGGGGAGCTGGCACTGAAGCTTTCTTT
>TRBV7-9|NA|TRBD1|TRBJ1-2|18
CASSLAIRTGGENYGYTF
TGTGCCAGCAGCTTAGCAATAAGGACAGGGGGAGAAAACTATGGCTACACCTTC
>TRBV9|NA|NA|TRBJ1-2|13
CASSPRGGFGYTF
TGTGCCAGCAGCCCCCGGGGTGGGTTTGGCTACACCTTC
>TRBV24-1|NA|NA|TRBJ2-6|14
CATESPGGANVLTF
TGTGCCACCGAGTCTCCGGGTGGGGCCAACGTCCTGACTTTC
>TRBV7-9|NA|NA|TRBJ2-7|13
CASRSQVADEQYF
TGTGCCAGCAGATCGCAGGTCGCCGACGAGCAGTACTTC
>TRBV2|NA|NA|TRBJ2-2|15
CASSDTGTNTGELFF
TGTGCCAGCAGTGACACAGGGACAAACACCGGGGAGCTGTTTTTT
>TRBV7-2|once|NA|TRBJ1-5|14
CASSLEGVYQPQHF
TGTGCCAGCAGCTTAGAAGGGGTGTATCAGCCCCAGCATTTT
>TRBV5-8|NA|TRBD1|TRBJ1-5|16
CASSLDTGQNNQPQHF
TGTGCCAGCAGCTTGGACACGGGACAGAACAATCAGCCCCAGCATTTT
>TRBV5-1|NA|TRBD2|TRBJ2-7|15
CASSLIVAGTGEQYF
TGCGCCAGCAGCTTGATAGTAGCGGGAACGGGGGAGCAGTACTTC
>TRBV18|NA|TRBD2|TRBJ2-1|20
CASSRQPGGPGRESYNEQFF
TGTGCCAGCTCACGGCAGCCCGGAGGACCCGGGAGGGAGTCCTACAATGAGCAGTTCTTC
>TRBV5-8|NA|NA|TRBJ1-5|15
CASSYRGYSNQPQHF
TGTGCCAGCAGCTACCGGGGTTATAGCAATCAGCCCCAGCATTTT
>TRBV12-5|NA|TRBD1|TRBJ2-1|15
CASGPDRGVYNEQFF
TGTGCTAGTGGGCCCGACAGGGGGGTCTACAATGAGCAGTTCTTC
>TRBV2|NA|TRBD1|TRBJ1-1|16
CASSEGGQGANRGAFF
TGTGCCAGCAGTGAAGGGGGCCAGGGGGCCAACCGGGGGGCTTTCTTT
>TRBV6-6|once|TRBD2|TRBJ2-7|14
CASSSDRTRNEQYF
TGTGCCAGCAGTTCGGATAGGACTAGGAACGAGCAGTACTTC
>TRBV11-3|NA|NA|TRBJ2-3|15
CASSRQGTGGNTQYF
TGTGCCAGCAGTCGGCAGGGGACCGGGGGGAATACGCAGTATTTT
>TRBV20-1|NA|TRBD2|TRBJ2-1|15
CSAGGGFSGSDEQFF
TGCAGTGCTGGTGGTGGGTTTAGCGGGAGCGATGAGCAGTTCTTC
>TRBV25-1|NA|NA|TRBJ1-6|15
CASSEGAHLRSPLHF
TGTGCCAGCAGTGAGGGGGCCCATTTAAGGTCACCCCTCCACTTT
>TRBV5-4|NA|NA|TRBJ2-2|15
CASSLVGTSTGELFF
TGTGCCAGCAGCTTGGTGGGGACAAGCACCGGGGAGCTGTTTTTT
>TRBV7-9|NA|NA|TRBJ1-5|15
CASSLDGDVDQPQHF
TGTGCCAGCAGCTTAGACGGAGATGTGGATCAGCCCCAGCATTTT
>TRBV4-2|NA|NA|TRBJ2-1|15
CASSQDRAEDNEQFF
TGTGCCAGCAGCCAAGATAGAGCGGAGGACAATGAGCAGTTCTTC
>TRBV28|NA|NA|TRBJ1-1|14
CASSLLTDNTEAFF
TGTGCCAGCAGTTTATTAACAGATAACACTGAAGCTTTCTTT
>TRBV28|NA|NA|TRBJ1-2|14
CASSIGQSNYGYTF
TGTGCCAGCAGCATCGGACAGTCTAACTATGGCTACACCTTC
>TRBV5-4|NA|TRBD2|TRBJ2-1|17
CASSLDLRGGSYNEQFF
TGTGCCAGCAGCTTGGATTTACGCGGGGGGTCCTACAATGAGCAGTTCTTC
>TRBV9|NA|NA|TRBJ1-1|13
CASNEGQNTEAFF
TGTGCCAGCAACGAGGGACAGAACACTGAAGCTTTCTTT
>TRBV7-9|NA|TRBD1|TRBJ1-1|15
CASSPRTGVNTEAFF
TGTGCCAGCAGCCCCAGGACAGGGGTGAACACTGAAGCTTTCTTT
>TRBV7-2|NA|TRBD1|TRBJ1-6|17
CASSLFGQGSNNSPLHF
TGTGCCAGCAGCTTGTTCGGACAGGGGTCAAATAATTCACCCCTCCACTTT
>TRBV25-1|NA|TRBD1|TRBJ1-2|15
CASSDPLTQGAGYTF
TGTGCCAGCAGTGATCCACTTACTCAGGGGGCCGGCTACACCTTC
>TRBV5-5|NA|NA|TRBJ1-2|14
CASSRDTTNYGYTF
TGTGCCAGCAGCCGCGACACGACTAACTATGGCTACACCTTC
>TRBV27|NA|NA|TRBJ2-4|13
CASSSLAKNIQYF
TGTGCCAGCAGTAGCCTAGCCAAAAACATTCAGTACTTC
>TRBV11-2|NA|TRBD2|TRBJ2-3|15
CASSFGGGHGDTQYF
TGTGCCAGCAGCTTCGGGGGAGGGCACGGAGATACGCAGTATTTT
>TRBV30|once|NA|TRBJ1-1|11
CAWRQDAEAFF
TGTGCCTGGAGACAGGATGCTGAAGCTTTCTTT